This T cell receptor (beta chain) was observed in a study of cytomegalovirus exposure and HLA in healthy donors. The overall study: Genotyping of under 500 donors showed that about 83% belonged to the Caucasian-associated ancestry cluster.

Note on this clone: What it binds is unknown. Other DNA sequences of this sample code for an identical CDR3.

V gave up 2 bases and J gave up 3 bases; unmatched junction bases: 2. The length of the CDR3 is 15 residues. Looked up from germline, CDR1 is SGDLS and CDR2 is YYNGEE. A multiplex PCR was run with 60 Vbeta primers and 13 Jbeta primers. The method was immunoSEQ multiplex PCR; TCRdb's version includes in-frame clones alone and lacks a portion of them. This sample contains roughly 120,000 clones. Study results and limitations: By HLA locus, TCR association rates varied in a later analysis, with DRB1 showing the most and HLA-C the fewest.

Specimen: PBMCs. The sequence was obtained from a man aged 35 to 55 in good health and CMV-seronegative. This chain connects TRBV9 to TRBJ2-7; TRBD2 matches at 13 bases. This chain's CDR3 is CASSVGLAGNYEQYF. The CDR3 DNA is TGTGCCAGCAGCGTGGGACTAGCGGGAAACTACGAGCAGTACTTC.